These 26 T cell receptor beta chains originate from one sample sequenced in a study of cytomegalovirus exposure and HLA in healthy donors. It was with 60 Vbeta and 13 Jbeta primers that the PCR ran. Libraries were prepared by immunoSEQ multiplex PCR; TCRdb keeps only in-frame clonotypes and omits some of them. The table has about 200,000 clones, 70% to 80% seen once. The material sequenced was PBMCs. Receptors were obtained from a man aged 35-49 years in good health and CMV-seronegative.

This clone has only a few counts. The chain has TRBV7-9 and TRBJ1-3; TRBD1 is a possible D gene (5 bases). The germline CDR1 and CDR2 sequences are SEHNR and FQNEAQ (reference sequence). V lost 2 bases, J lost 4 bases, and 12 bases lay in between. The CDR3 consists of 15 residues. The CDR3 bases are TGTGCCAGCAGCTTAAGCCAGGGAATCGGAAACACCATATATTTT. Translation gives CASSLSQGIGNTIYF.

The chain joins TRBV6-5 to TRBJ2-1; D is unresolved. The CDR3 spans 14 residues. Per germline, CDR1 MNHEY and CDR2 SVGAGI. V was pared by 10 bases and J by 0 bases, with 13 bases between. The CDR3 is CATQASYSYNEQFF. For the CDR3, the DNA is TGTGCCACCCAGGCGTCATACTCCTACAATGAGCAGTTCTTC.

V usage is TRBV30 and J usage is TRBJ1-2; TRBD1 matches at 8 bases. V dropped 3 bases and J dropped 3; count of bases not matched to a gene: 6. The CDR3 contains 14 residues. The germline gives CDR1 GTSNPN, CDR2 SVGIG (reference sequence). CDR3 bases: TGTGCCTGGAGCCGACAGGGGACTCACTATGGCTACACCTTC. It yields the protein CAWSRQGTHYGYTF.

Only a few counts were recorded for this clone. J is TRBJ1-3 and V is TRBV7-9; D remains unclear. The germline CDR1 and CDR2 sequences are SEHNR and FQNEAQ (reference sequence). The CDR3 is 17 amino acids. Trimming stripped 2 bases from V and 0 bases from J, with 14 bases between. The CDR3 region has the DNA TGTGCCAGCAGCTTAACCCCCGCCCGGAGCTCTGGAAACACCATATATTTT. It is translated as CASSLTPARSSGNTIYF.

The chain uses TRBV6-6 and TRBJ2-1; D may be TRBD2 (5 bases). There are 16 residues in the CDR3. From germline, CDR1 is MNHNY and CDR2 SVGAGI (reference sequence). V lost 4 bases and J lost 1, with 14 bases in between. CDR3 sequence: CASSSLARGSYNEQFF. DNA of the CDR3: TGTGCCAGCAGTTCCCTCGCTCGGGGTTCCTACAATGAGCAGTTCTTC.

This clone came up once. The chain links TRBV28 to TRBJ1-4; weak D call: TRBD1 (6 bases). The CDR3 covers 15 residues. Germline V gene data show CDR1 as MDHEN and CDR2 as SYDVKM. Trimming cost V 7 bases and J 3 bases, with 15 bases left between them. In DNA, the CDR3 is TGTGCCAGCACCCCCTCGTCAGGGGCTAATGAAAAACTGTTTTTT. Translating it yields CASTPSSGANEKLFF. The whole variable domain, remainder taken from reference TRBV28 and TRBJ1-4, is DVKVTQSSRYLVKRTGEKVFLECVQDMDHENMFWYRQDPGLGLRLIYFSYDVKMKEKGDIPEGYSVSREKKERFSLILESASTNQTSMYLCASTPSSGANEKLFFGSGTQLSVL.

This clone was picked up a small number of times. The rearrangement joins TRBV9 to TRBJ1-2; D is possibly TRBD1 (6 bases). CDR1 and CDR2 from the germline V gene are SGDLS and YYNGEE. Trimming left V 0 bases short and J 8 bases short, with 17 bases between. This CDR3 region has 15 residues. CDR3 sequence (DNA): TGTGCCAGCAGCGTAGATGGGGAGGGGGTAGAAGGCTACACCTTC. This encodes CASSVDGEGVEGYTF. Looking up the rest from reference TRBV9 and TRBJ1-2 gives the full variable domain: DSGVTQTPKHLITATGQRVTLRCSPRSGDLSVYWYQQSLDQGLQFLIQYYNGEERAKGNILERFSAQQFPDLHSELNLSSLELGDSALYFCASSVDGEGVEGYTFGSGTRLTVV.

This sequence joins TRBV5-8 and TRBJ1-1, with D tentatively TRBD1 (5 bases). V was pared by 1 base and J by 5 bases, with 18 bases between. This CDR3 has 16 amino acids. Germline V lookup: CDR1 SGHTS, CDR2 YDEGEE. DNA of the CDR3: TGTGCCAGCAGCTTGACCGAAAGTGAGGGGAGGACTGAAGCTTTCTTT. Translating it yields CASSLTESEGRTEAFF.

DNA of the CDR3: TGTGCCAGCAGTTTATGGGGAGGGGGGGCGTACACCGGGGAGCTGTTTTTT. Translation gives CASSLWGGGAYTGELFF. The chain joins TRBV28 to TRBJ2-2; tentative D call: TRBD2 (7 bases). V lost 0 bases, J lost 3 bases, and 14 bases lay in between. The CDR3 is 17 residues long. In germline, CDR1 is MDHEN, CDR2 SYDVKM.

The V call is TRBV5-1, the J call TRBJ2-7; 9 bases are shared with TRBD1. J gave up 5 bases and V 3 bases, and 3 bases lay outside the gene matches. Germline V gene data show CDR1 as SGHRS and CDR2 as YFSETQ. The length of the CDR3 is 13 residues. CDR3 residues: CASSWDRDHEQYF. The DNA of the CDR3 is TGCGCCAGCAGCTGGGACAGGGACCACGAGCAGTACTTC.

The rearrangement links TRBV7-9 to TRBJ2-7; 8 nucleotides align to TRBD1. V shed 7 bases, J shed 3 bases, and the junction held 8 bases outside the gene matches. The CDR3 sequence is 14 residues long. Germline V lookup: CDR1 SEHNR, CDR2 FQNEAQ (reference sequence). CDR3 residues: CASTLTGESYEQYF. The CDR3 DNA sequence: TGTGCCAGCACCCTGACAGGGGAGAGCTACGAGCAGTACTTC.

The chain uses TRBV28 and TRBJ2-5, with 12 bases that match TRBD2. The ends lost 7 bases at V and 3 bases at J; junction bases unmatched: 12. CDR1 and CDR2 from the germline V gene are MDHEN and SYDVKM. The CDR3 has 17 residues. The CDR3 DNA reads as TGTGCCAGCATCGCCGGGACTAGCGGGTTTTCAGAAGAGACCCAGTACTTC. This gives the protein CASIAGTSGFSEETQYF.

The chain has TRBV13 and TRBJ2-5, with 11 bases matching TRBD1. Germline values: CDR1 PRHDT, CDR2 FYEKMQ (reference sequence). The CDR3 is made up of 15 amino acids. The J segment lost 5 bases and the V segment lost 5 bases, leaving 7 bases of the junction unmatched. In nucleotides, the CDR3 is TGTGCCAGCAGCACTGGACAGGGGGCGCGGGAGACCCAGTACTTC. Amino acid sequence: CASSTGQGARETQYF. Together with reference TRBV13 and TRBJ2-5, the CDR3 gives the full variable domain: AAGVIQSPRHLIKEKRETATLKCYPIPRHDTVYWYQQGPGQDPQFLISFYEKMQSDKGSIPDRFSAQQFSDYHSELNMSSLELGDSALYFCASSTGQGARETQYFGPGTRLLVL.

As regards this clone: The junction differs from germline at one of its ends, possibly a read error. This chain connects TRBV7-9 to TRBJ2-1, with 15 positions matching TRBD2. The CDR3 is 16 residues long. Per germline, CDR1 SEHNR and CDR2 FQNEAQ (reference sequence). The CDR3 protein is CSSTPPGLAGGHEQFF. DNA for the CDR3: TGTTCCAGCACCCCTCCCGGACTAGCGGGGGGGCATGAGCAGTTCTTC.

The genes are TRBV7-9 and TRBJ2-1; D perhaps matches TRBD2 (5 bases). CDR3 length: 15 amino acids. Germline V gene data show CDR1 as SEHNR and CDR2 as FQNEAQ (reference sequence). Trimming shortened V by 0 bases and J by 6 bases, and 12 bases separated the two germline ends. The CDR3 here is CASSLAGFGSNEQFF. The CDR3 DNA is TGTGCCAGCAGCTTAGCGGGTTTTGGGAGCAATGAGCAGTTCTTC.

The chain couples TRBV9 to TRBJ2-1; 9 nucleotides match TRBD2. Germline V gives CDR1 SGDLS, CDR2 YYNGEE. V dropped 4 bases and J dropped 8; count of bases not matched to a gene: 10. This CDR3 is built from 15 residues. CDR3 amino acids: CASSSGLAIEYEQFF. CDR3 bases: TGTGCCAGCAGCTCAGGACTAGCGATAGAGTATGAGCAGTTCTTC. Based on the CDR3 plus reference TRBV9 and TRBJ2-1, the full variable domain is DSGVTQTPKHLITATGQRVTLRCSPRSGDLSVYWYQQSLDQGLQFLIQYYNGEERAKGNILERFSAQQFPDLHSELNLSSLELGDSALYFCASSSGLAIEYEQFFGPGTRLTVL.

Here the CDR3 DNA reads TGCGCCAGCAGCTTGCAGGCGACCGGGGGGGCGGCTAATGAAAAACTGTTTTTT. Translating it yields CASSLQATGGAANEKLFF. The rearrangement joins TRBV5-1 to TRBJ1-4; D possibly corresponds to TRBD1 (6 bases). This CDR3 is 18 amino acids long. V was clipped by 1 base and J by 3 bases, with 19 bases between them. Germline CDR1 SGHRS, CDR2 YFSETQ.

CDR3 sequence reads: CASSPGWDNYGYTF. Written as DNA, the CDR3 is TGTGCCAGCAGCCCGGGGTGGGATAACTATGGCTACACCTTC. The chain couples TRBV5-6 to TRBJ1-2; D is unresolved. This CDR3 spans 14 amino acids. Between the trimmed V and J ends, which lost 4 bases and 1 base, there was a span of 11 bases. CDR1 is SGHDT and CDR2 is YYEEEE in the germline V gene.

The J gene is TRBJ1-2, the V gene TRBV6-1; D is undetermined. The CDR3 covers 18 residues. Germline-derived CDR1 and CDR2 are MNHNS and SASEGT. V was pared by 0 bases and J by 2 bases, with 19 bases between. CDR3 DNA sequence: TGTGCCAGCAGTGAAGCGCTAATCATACAGAGCCGGAACTATGGCTACACCTTC. Protein product: CASSEALIIQSRNYGYTF.

The gene calls are TRBV7-9 and TRBJ2-5; 15 bases match TRBD2. Germline CDR1 SEHNR, CDR2 FQNEAQ (reference sequence). The CDR3 is 15 residues long. The V segment lost 5 bases and the J segment 3 bases; nucleotides outside the gene matches: 1. The CDR3 nucleotides read TGTGCCAGCAGCCGGACTAGCGGGAGGGAAGAGACCCAGTACTTC. It translates to CASSRTSGREETQYF.

The chain links TRBV19 to TRBJ2-1; 8 bases fit TRBD2. Germline lookup yields CDR1 LNHDA and CDR2 SQIVND (reference sequence). The CDR3 runs 14 residues. The V segment lost 6 bases and the J segment 7 bases; nucleotides outside the gene matches: 8. The CDR3 DNA sequence: TGTGCCAGTAGCCCGGCGGGAGGAAAGAATGAGCAGTTCTTC. Its translation: CASSPAGGKNEQFF.

The chain uses TRBV5-4 and TRBJ2-1; 7 nucleotides agree with TRBD2. J lost 7 bases, V lost 0 bases, and 10 bases had no gene match. This CDR3 contains 16 residues. In germline, CDR1 is SGHNT, CDR2 YYREEE (reference sequence). CDR3 sequence reads: CASSLAPSGAGNEQFF. For the CDR3, the DNA is TGTGCCAGCAGCTTGGCCCCCAGCGGGGCAGGGAATGAGCAGTTCTTC.

The rearrangement links TRBV30 to TRBJ2-4; TRBD2 might be the D (6 bases). Between the trimmed V and J ends, which lost 1 base and 7 bases, there was a span of 11 bases. Germline V gene data show CDR1 as GTSNPN and CDR2 as SVGIG (reference sequence). The length of the CDR3 is 13 residues. As DNA, the CDR3 is TGTGCCTGGAGTGGGGCAGGGAGGAACATTCAGTACTTC. This sequence encodes CAWSGAGRNIQYF.

The table lists this clone with a count of one. This rearrangement joins TRBV30 to TRBJ1-5, with D possibly being TRBD1 (5 bases). The CDR3 sequence is 15 residues long. Germline-derived CDR1 and CDR2 are GTSNPN and SVGIG (reference sequence). Trimming took 0 bases from V and 0 from J, leaving 9 bases between them. This CDR3 is CAWSVQATSNQPQHF. As DNA, the CDR3 is TGTGCCTGGAGTGTACAGGCTACTAGCAATCAGCCCCAGCATTTT.

This clone was counted between two and nine times. This chain uses TRBV10-2 with TRBJ2-7; 8 bases match TRBD2. Germline V gives CDR1 WSHSY, CDR2 SAAADI. This CDR3 comprises 15 residues. V lost 7 bases, J lost 4 bases, and 12 bases stayed unmatched. Here the CDR3 DNA reads TGCGCCAGCAAAGTGGGAGCGGGAGAATTGTACGAGCAGTACTTC. Translation gives CASKVGAGELYEQYF.

A few counts support this clone. The chain combines TRBV6-1 with TRBJ2-7, with 9 bases that match TRBD1. CDR3 length equals 16 residues. The germline CDR1 and CDR2 sequences are MNHNS and SASEGT. Losses at the gene ends were 2 bases for V and 4 bases for J; bases not matched to a gene: 9. The CDR3 loop is CASSELGQGFWYEQYF. In nucleotides, the CDR3 is TGTGCCAGCAGTGAATTGGGACAGGGCTTTTGGTACGAGCAGTACTTC.